The entry that follows covers one T cell receptor beta chain sequence. Antigen unknown. Second-dose timings of about 4 or about 12 weeks were pooled. This entry is derived from a study of T cell responses to AZD1222 COVID-19 vaccine. Unmatched junction bases numbered 8, after V lost 5 bases and J lost 8 bases. The CDR3 extends over 13 amino acids. Overall study results and limits: Targeting of unmutated variant regions was reportedly seen in nearly half of spike-specific TCRs. Repertoire sampling happened only post peak T cell response.

Some clones are missing from TCRdb's copy, which holds only in-frame ones; the method was immunoSEQ multiplex PCR. The data contain 140,000 to 150,000 clones, about 82% of them seen just once; the ten biggest clones take up roughly 5.1%. The TCR sequence derives from an adult who received the AZD1222 COVID-19 vaccine. Specimen: peripheral blood, collected 28 days after the second AZD1222 dose. The rearrangement joins TRBV12-3 or TRBV12-4 to TRBJ1-1; 7 bases fit TRBD1. CDR3 in amino acids: CASSQNDRAEAFF. CDR3 coding DNA: TGTGCCAGCAGTCAAAATGACAGGGCCGAAGCTTTCTTT.